This TCR beta chain was sequenced in a study of blood T cells in healthy people across ages (dated by TCRdb to 2013 to 2016). In terms of the full investigation: In model experiments, template switching captured roughly one uniquely barcoded TCR beta cDNA molecule for every two T cells. To track age-related changes in TCR beta repertoire diversity, the study relied on deep sequencing normalized with unique cDNA molecular identifiers. The donors were split into four age groups: young (average around 16 years), middle-aged (roughly 39), aged (more than 55) and long-lived (about 82). Two additional independent replicas of 1 million unique cDNA reads from the same blood draw were analyzed for two donors (one aged 18 to 30 and one aged 80 or older). Points the paper makes about the study in general: Total diversity estimates from one million sequenced T cells were considered lower bounds and underestimates. Because profiling used bulk unsorted PBMCs, naive and antigen-experienced compartments could not be compared conclusively. As age increased, observed TCR beta diversity per million T cells dropped in a roughly linear way, and a significant reduction was already evident by age roughly 40. The long-lived group showed more naive CD4+ T cells, fewer expanded clones and increased TCR diversity than the aged group, suggesting age selection. The CMV infection status of donors was not known, potentially confounding age-related changes in expanded clonotypes. There was a strong correlation between observed TCR beta diversity and the percentage of naive T cells measured by flow cytometry.

Library preparation used 5' RACE. Data came from an Illumina HiSeq 2500. The second PCR ran for about 6 to 11 cycles and used a J-beta primer mix along with a sample-barcoded 5' primer. A template-switch 5' adaptor carrying 12 random nucleotides introduced a unique molecular identifier onto each TCR beta cDNA molecule. At least 2.5 million CDR3-containing paired-end reads were obtained from each sample. First-strand cDNA was synthesized from all RNA with the Mint cDNA synthesis kit, primed by a TRBC-specific oligonucleotide. Following uracil-DNA glycosylase treatment, all cDNA underwent a first 18-cycle PCR with the universal primers M1SS and BC2_uni_R. In the paper's pipeline: For normalization, 1 million high-quality reads were randomly selected from each sample, with every read carrying a distinct molecular identifier. Reads sharing molecular identifiers were discarded rather than binned into consensus sequences. MiTCR, with a Q25 quality threshold and the strictest error-elimination algorithm, was used for CDR3 identification, clonotype clustering and error correction. Lower-bound total TCR beta diversity was estimated with a nonparametric unseen species model using Euler transformation. TCRdb cleaned the public reads at Q25 with fastp, built clones with MiXCR and kept in-frame beta chains. Each entry is one CDR3 protein sequence, shown with its most common DNA and genes. The authors' filters were not applied to this entry. Recorded for this sample are roughly 1,100,000 distinct CDR3 sequences; around 27% of them occurred a single time. Around 0.75% of the sample is taken by the ten largest.

Systemically healthy Caucasian individuals from Russia, 35 to 50 in total and aged roughly 6 to 100 years, were included as donors. Around 9.7 milliliters of peripheral blood were collected from each donor into EDTA-treated Vacutainer tubes. Ficoll-Paque density-gradient centrifugation was used to isolate PBMCs, with at least 7 million per sample. Trizol reagent was used to extract total RNA from PBMCs, with at least 5 micrograms per sample. Naive CD45RAhigh/CD27high T cell percentages were measured by flow cytometry on a PBMC aliquot from every donor. CDR1 and CDR2 were assigned from the germline V gene (reference sequence) as DFQATT and SNEGSKA. Trimming removed 6 bases from V and 2 bases from J, leaving 14 bases between the germline ends. From cysteine to phenylalanine, the CDR3 is 14 amino acids long. Only the CDR3 DNA is retained, 42 bases long and in frame from the first base. Worth noting for this clonotype: Which antigen it targets is not known. Base-call qualities are not available, and no considerably larger clone is one nucleotide away.

The same sample was also studied in work on T cells of mothers and their children. The second study, in turn, reports: Nine systemically healthy Caucasian individuals, comprising three mothers and their six children, were included as donors. cDNA synthesis consumed the entire amount of extracted RNA, loaded at approximately 1.6 ug RNA in each 15 ul reaction. Sample barcodes and 2-4 random nucleotides were added via the M1S primer in the second PCR. More than 8.5 million TCR beta CDR3 reads were obtained from each mother, and millions of reads were obtained from each child. Thymic selection shapes the output of TCR recombination in a similar way in related and unrelated pairs, and inherited differences have a minor effect. Normalized repertoire overlap was always slightly but never significantly higher in related than unrelated mother-child pairs. No persistent microchimeric T cell clones were found, with a detection sensitivity of approximately 100 clones per million clonotypes. The study used deep NGS to compare TCR beta repertoires of mothers and children, seeking features distinguishing related mother-child pairs from unrelated individuals. On average, the children were approximately 11 +/- 4 years old, while the mothers were around 42 +/- 4 years old. After adapters were ligated using NEBNext reagents, the libraries underwent 100+100 nt paired-end sequencing on an Illumina HiSeq 2000. To prevent cross-contamination, the mother and child libraries were prepared a month apart and were sequenced in separate runs. For each donor, between about 500,000 and 2,200,000 distinct TCR beta clonotypes were identified. Naive TCR beta clonotypes were estimated from low-frequency clonotypes matched to each donor's FACS-determined naive share, without sorting.

This chain is built from TRBV20-1 and TRBJ2-1; no confident D gene assignment can be made. The clonotype was recovered from a girl aged 2 to 9 in good health. The sequenced sample was blood. CDR3 loop: CSALTIEAYNEQFF. The nucleotide sequence reads as follows: TGCAGTGCCCTGACCATAGAGGCCTACAATGAGCAGTTCTTC.